The next 5 T cell receptor beta chains were all read from a single sample in a study of OX40 agonist ivuxolimab in advanced cancers. Profiled with immunoSEQ multiplex PCR; TCRdb holds only in-frame clones, not every one. The sample lists around 60,000 clones; approximately 80% were seen once. The sample was CD4+ or CD8+ T cells sorted from blood, taken in a trial of the OX40 agonist ivuxolimab. Receptor source: an adult with an advanced solid tumor such as melanoma, head and neck, liver or kidney cancer.

This clone was seen only a few times. This rearrangement joins TRBV5-1 to TRBJ2-7; TRBD2 is a possible D gene (6 bases). Trimming shortened V by 1 base and J by 5 bases, and 16 bases separated the two germline ends. Germline values: CDR1 SGHRS, CDR2 YFSETQ. The CDR3 loop spans 15 amino acids. The CDR3 region has the DNA TGCGCCAGCAGCTTGAGGTCTCAGGGCGGGGACGAGCAGTACTTC. This encodes CASSLRSQGGDEQYF.

This sequence joins TRBV6-5 and TRBJ1-5, with TRBD1 matching 7 bases. This CDR3 comprises 12 residues. Germline assignment: CDR1 MNHEY and CDR2 SVGAGI. V shed 7 bases, J shed 7 bases, and the junction held 4 bases outside the gene matches. CDR3 protein: CASKTGRQPQHF. The CDR3 nucleotides are TGTGCCAGCAAGACAGGGCGGCAGCCCCAGCATTTT.

This chain connects TRBV18 to TRBJ2-5; the match to TRBD1 covers 7 bases. Germline-derived CDR1 and CDR2 are KGHSH and LQKENI. Trimming removed 5 bases from V and 2 bases from J; junction bases left unmatched: 5. This CDR3 region has 14 residues. For the CDR3, the DNA is TGTGCCAGCTCATCCCGGGACAGACAAGAGACCCAGTACTTC. It yields the protein CASSSRDRQETQYF.

The chain has TRBV2 and TRBJ2-5; tentatively, D is TRBD2 (6 bases). Trimming shortened V by 6 bases and J by 4 bases, and 12 bases separated the two germline ends. The CDR3 contains 13 residues. Per the germline V gene, CDR1 is SNHLY and CDR2 is FYNNEI. The DNA of the CDR3 is TGTGCCAGCAGGATCGTGGAGGGAGAGACCCAGTACTTC. Encoded protein: CASRIVEGETQYF.

This chain connects TRBV28 to TRBJ2-5; D ambiguous. The CDR3 covers 12 residues. Trimming took 10 bases from V and 5 from J, leaving 14 bases between them. Germline V lookup: CDR1 MDHEN, CDR2 SYDVKM. DNA of the CDR3: TGTGCCACAGACTCTACCCGGGAGACCCAGTACTTC. This encodes CATDSTRETQYF.